Each of the 21 T cell receptor beta chains below was sequenced from the same sample in a study of CD8 T cells in Susac syndrome. RNA, at about 0.5 to 1 ug, was reverse transcribed with random hexamers. Via MiXCR, TCRdb re-called the immunoSEQ multiplex PCR reads, giving one row per CDR3 protein. The table records some 160,000 distinct CDR3 sequences, around 90% of them present only once. Sequences were obtained from CD4+ T cells from PBMCs. These receptors all come from a human donor in good health.

V is TRBV9 and J is TRBJ2-5; 9 bases are a match to TRBD2. Germline V gene data show CDR1 as SGDLS and CDR2 as YYNGEE. After removal of 0 bases from V and 4 bases from J, the junction contained 7 bases not matched to a gene. The CDR3 spans 16 residues. The CDR3: CASSVDLRGGGETQYF. DNA of the CDR3: TGTGCCAGCAGCGTAGATTTGCGGGGGGGCGGAGAGACCCAGTACTTC.

The chain carries TRBV30 and TRBJ1-2; D ambiguous. Germline V gives CDR1 GTSNPN, CDR2 SVGIG (reference sequence). The CDR3 length is 12 residues. With 0 bases removed from V and 4 bases from J, the gap between germline ends came to 6 bases. The CDR3: CAWSVMGYGYTF. CDR3 DNA sequence: TGTGCCTGGAGTGTAATGGGCTATGGCTACACCTTC. The variable domain in full, with the rest retrieved from reference TRBV30 and TRBJ1-2, is SQTIHQWPATLVQPVGSPLSLECTVEGTSNPNLYWYRQAAGRGLQLLFYSVGIGQISSEVPQNLSASRPQDRQFILSSKKLLLSDSGFYLCAWSVMGYGYTFGSGTRLTVV.

The chain uses TRBV20-1 and TRBJ2-7; possible D gene TRBD2, 6 bases. The CDR3 covers 14 residues. Germline V lookup: CDR1 DFQATT, CDR2 SNEGSKA (reference sequence). The V end was cut by 6 bases, the J end by 1 base, with 16 bases between. The CDR3 reads CSAARGRWSYEQYF. In DNA, the CDR3 is TGCAGTGCCGCCCGGGGGAGATGGTCCTACGAGCAGTACTTC.

The chain is built from TRBV12-3 or TRBV12-4 and TRBJ2-5; 8 bases are shared with TRBD1. V dropped 6 bases and J dropped 3; count of bases not matched to a gene: 12. This CDR3 region has 16 residues. Here the CDR3 DNA reads TGTGCCAGCAGAACCCAGGGGGCCATTGGGAAAGAGACCCAGTACTTC. As protein: CASRTQGAIGKETQYF.

This chain connects TRBV28 to TRBJ1-5; a weak D match, TRBD1 (6 bases). Germline V CDR1 and CDR2: MDHEN, SYDVKM. V lost 5 bases and J 2 bases, leaving 16 bases between the germline ends. CDR3 length: 16 amino acids. CDR3 bases: TGTGCCAGCAGTCCTTACAGGGAAGGGGGCAATCAGCCCCAGCATTTT. Translation gives CASSPYREGGNQPQHF.

The chain links TRBV19 to TRBJ2-7, with no clear D. This CDR3 contains 14 residues. Germline CDR1 and CDR2: LNHDA and SQIVND (reference sequence). Trimming took off 7 bases at V and 2 bases at J, with 15 bases between the two ends. The CDR3 sequence: CASTKGGAAYEQYF. CDR3 DNA sequence: TGTGCCAGTACCAAGGGCGGAGCAGCCTACGAGCAGTACTTC.

The CDR3 reads CASSQKDYGSLSTDTQYF. Written as DNA, the CDR3 is TGTGCCAGCAGCCAAAAGGACTATGGGTCCTTAAGCACAGATACGCAGTATTTT. J is TRBJ2-3 and V is TRBV4-2; perhaps TRBD2 as D (6 bases). Germline assignment: CDR1 LGHNA and CDR2 YNFKEQ. CDR3 length: 18 residues. Trimming pared 2 bases from V and 0 bases from J, leaving 18 bases between.

The chain uses TRBV20-1 and TRBJ1-5, with a weak D call TRBD1 (5 bases). This CDR3 is 14 amino acids long. V was shortened by 5 bases and J by 3 bases, with 14 bases between the two germline ends. In germline, CDR1 is DFQATT, CDR2 SNEGSKA (reference sequence). The CDR3 here is CSAGGTLVNQPQHF. The CDR3 DNA reads TGCAGTGCTGGCGGGACGTTAGTCAATCAGCCCCAGCATTTT.

The chain links TRBV5-1 to TRBJ2-5; D is perhaps TRBD1 (6 bases). The CDR3 loop spans 14 amino acids. V lost 4 bases and J 2 bases, leaving 12 bases between the germline ends. Germline V lookup: CDR1 SGHRS, CDR2 YFSETQ. The CDR3 region is CASSRDIRQETQYF. CDR3 DNA: TGCGCCAGCAGCCGGGACATCCGACAAGAGACCCAGTACTTC.

V and J are TRBV5-6 and TRBJ2-5, with 7 positions matching TRBD1. The CDR3 is 14 amino acids. J was trimmed by 4 bases and V by 1 base; bases with no gene match: 4. CDR1 is SGHDT, CDR2 YYEEEE, per germline. The CDR3 coding sequence is TGTGCCAGCAGCTTGAGGGGGCACGGAGAGACCCAGTACTTC. It encodes CASSLRGHGETQYF.

This rearrangement joins TRBV18 to TRBJ2-7, with D possibly being TRBD1 or TRBD2 (5 bases each). Germline V gene sequence: CDR1 KGHSH, CDR2 LQKENI. The CDR3 consists of 14 residues. Trimming left V 5 bases short and J 4 bases short, with 15 bases between. CDR3 coding DNA: TGTGCCAGCTCAGGACGGGACGGCTTTTACGAGCAGTACTTC. Its translation is CASSGRDGFYEQYF.

The rearrangement joins TRBV6-2 or TRBV6-3 to TRBJ1-5; 7 nucleotides align to TRBD1. CDR3 length equals 13 residues. The V gene's germline CDR1 is MNHEY and CDR2 SVGEGT. V shed 6 bases, J shed 7 bases, and the junction held 6 bases outside the gene matches. CDR3 region: CASRLGQTQPQHF. CDR3 DNA sequence: TGTGCCAGCAGGCTGGGACAGACACAGCCCCAGCATTTT.

The chain's CDR3 is CASSRSGRANFRGEQYF. As DNA, the CDR3 is TGTGCCAGCAGCCGGTCGGGCAGGGCGAATTTTAGAGGGGAGCAGTACTTC. V gene TRBV13 combines with J gene TRBJ2-7, with D perhaps TRBD1 or TRBD2 (5 bases each). The CDR3 totals 17 residues. Germline V CDR1 and CDR2: PRHDT, FYEKMQ (reference sequence). V shed 5 bases and J shed 7 bases, with 27 bases lying between them.

The V call is TRBV20-1, the J call TRBJ2-3, with TRBD2 identical over 9 bases. The V segment lost 4 bases and the J segment 4 bases; nucleotides outside the gene matches: 18. CDR1 and CDR2 from the germline V gene are DFQATT and SNEGSKA (reference sequence). The CDR3 contains 18 residues. This CDR3 reads CSAKEGTTGTSFADTQYF. The CDR3 DNA follows: TGCAGTGCTAAGGAAGGGACAACCGGGACTAGCTTCGCAGATACGCAGTATTTT.

The chain employs TRBV5-1 and TRBJ1-1; no reliable D call. V lost 0 bases to trimming and J lost 6 bases, with 21 bases between them. CDR3 length equals 17 residues. Looked up from germline, CDR1 is SGHRS and CDR2 is YFSETQ. The DNA of the CDR3 is TGCGCCAGCAGCTTGGGAGCCCGCCTCGAAGGAAGCCCTGAAGCTTTCTTT. Protein product: CASSLGARLEGSPEAFF.

The rearrangement joins TRBV7-2 to TRBJ2-2; D is uncertain. The CDR3 sequence is 14 residues long. Germline CDR1 and CDR2: SGHTA and FQGNSA. The V gene lost 1 base and the J gene lost 6 bases, with 9 bases spanning the gap. CDR3: CASSLEYNAGELFF. The CDR3 DNA follows: TGTGCCAGCAGCTTAGAGTATAACGCCGGGGAGCTGTTTTTT.

The genes are TRBV5-6 and TRBJ2-7, with 10 bases lining up with TRBD1. The CDR3 runs 15 residues. CDR1 and CDR2 from the germline V gene are SGHDT and YYEEEE. V shed 2 bases and J 3 bases; nucleotides not matched to a gene: 5. The CDR3 loop is CASSFPGTGDYEQYF. CDR3 bases: TGTGCCAGCAGCTTTCCCGGGACAGGGGACTACGAGCAGTACTTC.

The chain joins TRBV4-1 to TRBJ2-7; TRBD1 aligns across 9 bases. The germline V gene encodes CDR1 MGHRA and CDR2 YSYEKL. The CDR3 is 16 amino acids. J was trimmed by 5 bases and V by 3 bases; bases with no gene match: 11. The CDR3 DNA sequence: TGCGCCAGCAGCCACTTTCCCGGGACAGGGTCCCACGAGCAGTACTTC. Its translation is CASSHFPGTGSHEQYF.

The chain is built from TRBV24-1 and TRBJ2-5, with D perhaps assigned TRBD1 or TRBD2 (5 bases each). V gave up 3 bases and J gave up 1 base, with 11 bases separating them. The CDR3 is 15 amino acids. The germline gives CDR1 KGHDR, CDR2 SFDVKD. The CDR3 protein is CATSDPRAGQETQYF. CDR3 nucleotides: TGTGCCACCAGTGATCCCAGGGCGGGCCAAGAGACCCAGTACTTC.

The CDR3 here is CASSQDRGSIHQETQYF. The CDR3 DNA reads TGCGCCAGCAGCCAAGATCGCGGGAGCATCCATCAAGAGACCCAGTACTTC. The chain employs TRBV4-1 and TRBJ2-5, with 7 bases lining up with TRBD2. CDR3 size: 17 residues. Unmatched junction bases numbered 9, after V lost 0 bases and J lost 2 bases. Per germline, CDR1 MGHRA and CDR2 YSYEKL.

The V call is TRBV7-6, the J call TRBJ2-7, with D tentatively TRBD2 (5 bases). Looked up from germline, CDR1 is SGHVS and CDR2 is FNYEAQ. This CDR3 region has 15 residues. Trimming shortened V by 1 base and J by 6 bases, and 16 bases separated the two germline ends. This chain's CDR3 is CASSLEDSGRSEQYF. The CDR3 nucleotides are TGTGCCAGCAGCTTAGAGGACTCCGGGCGGAGCGAGCAGTACTTC.